Listed below are T cell receptor beta chains from one sample, sequenced in a study of cytomegalovirus exposure and HLA in healthy donors. Assay: immunoSEQ multiplex PCR; the TCRdb copy retains only in-frame clones and omits some. This sample yields some 93,000 clones, of which about 78% are seen a single time; 3.3% belongs to the top ten. Sequenced input: PBMCs. The source of these receptors is a woman aged 40-49 years in good health and CMV-seronegative. Each CDR3 is given with its conserved first and last residue. The D gene is left open where the match is weak. Clone size appears in some rows only: once, few, many, or a class for an expanded clone.

TGTGCCAGCAGCGGGAGGACTAGCGGGAGAGACACAGATACGCAGTATTTT CASSGRTSGRDTDTQYF 17 TRBJ2-3 TRBD2 TRBV13 NA
TGTGCCAGCAGCCCACCAGACGCGGGAGGGTTCAACGAGCAGTTCTTC CASSPPDAGGFNEQFF 16 TRBJ2-1 TRBD2 TRBV11-2 NA
TGTGCCAGCAGCCTTTCCGTATGGGACAGCTATGGCTACACCTTC CASSLSVWDSYGYTF 15 TRBJ1-2 TRBD1 TRBV27 NA
TGCGCCAGCAGCTTCCGACAAGGGGTAACCGGGGAGCTGTTTTTT CASSFRQGVTGELFF 15 TRBJ2-2 NA TRBV5-1 NA
TGTGCCAGCAGCAAAGGGAGACAGATAGCAACTAACTATGGCTACACCTTC CASSKGRQIATNYGYTF 17 TRBJ1-2 NA TRBV21-1 NA
TGTGCCAGCAGCTTCCCACCGATCGGGGAGCAGTTCTTC CASSFPPIGEQFF 13 TRBJ2-1 NA TRBV28 NA
TGTGCCAGCAGCTTGGGAGGACAGAACTATGGCTACACCTTC CASSLGGQNYGYTF 14 TRBJ1-2 NA TRBV5-5 NA
TGTGCCACCAGCAGGCCTATCGGGGAGGCCACTGAAGCTTTCTTT CATSRPIGEATEAFF 15 TRBJ1-1 NA TRBV15 NA
TGTGCCAGCTCACTTCTCCGGGACAGTCTCTTGAACACTGAAGCTTTCTTT CASSLLRDSLLNTEAFF 17 TRBJ1-1 TRBD1 TRBV18 NA
TGTGCCAGCAGCTATACCGGGACACCCTTCTACGAGCAGTACTTC CASSYTGTPFYEQYF 15 TRBJ2-7 NA TRBV13 NA
TGTGCCAGCAGTTTATCCGACAGGGGGCGGACGCAGTATTTT CASSLSDRGRTQYF 14 TRBJ2-3 TRBD1 TRBV27 NA
TGTGCCAGCAGCGTAGATAAAGGGGGATCCCAAGAGACCCAGTACTTC CASSVDKGGSQETQYF 16 TRBJ2-5 NA TRBV9 NA
TGTGCCAGCAGTGAAAGGGGAGGGTATAGCAATCAGCCCCAGCATTTT CASSERGGYSNQPQHF 16 TRBJ1-5 NA TRBV6-1 few
TGCAGTGCTAAGGGACTCGATACGCAGTATTTT CSAKGLDTQYF 11 TRBJ2-3 NA TRBV20-1 NA
TGTGCCAGCAGTTACGTCGCAACTAATGAAAAACTGTTTTTT CASSYVATNEKLFF 14 TRBJ1-4 NA TRBV6-5 few
TGCGCCAGCAGCTTGGCCCCGACCGGGACTAATTACAATGAGCAGTTCTTC CASSLAPTGTNYNEQFF 17 TRBJ2-1 TRBD2 TRBV5-1 once
TGTGCCAGCAGTTGCCTGGACTCCGCGGGCGAGCAGTACTTC CASSCLDSAGEQYF 14 TRBJ2-7 NA TRBV27 NA
TGCGCCAGCAGCCAAGATCGGCGGACAGTTGGATCCTTC CASSQDRRTVGSF 13 TRBJ1-2 NA TRBV4-1 NA
TGTGCCAGCAGTTCCACAGGAATCTCTGGAAACACCATATATTTT CASSSTGISGNTIYF 15 TRBJ1-3 NA TRBV28 once
TGTGCCAGCAGTTCACGGGACATCCAAGAGACCCAGTACTTC CASSSRDIQETQYF 14 TRBJ2-5 NA TRBV6-6 NA
TGTGCCAGCAGGGGGGACAGGAATGAAAAACTGTTTTTT CASRGDRNEKLFF 13 TRBJ1-4 TRBD1 TRBV9 NA
TGTGCCAGCAGCTTTAGGACTGGTACGCAGTATTTT CASSFRTGTQYF 12 TRBJ2-3 NA TRBV7-2 once
TGCAGCGTTGAAGGACGTGGGGCTAACACTGAAGCTTTCTTT CSVEGRGANTEAFF 14 TRBJ1-1 NA TRBV29-1 once
TGTGCCATCCTGCAGACAGGGGGGGAGAACACTGAAGCTTTCTTT CAILQTGGENTEAFF 15 TRBJ1-1 TRBD1 TRBV10-3 NA
TGTGCCAGCAGTTACTCCGGGCGGGGCGATGAGCAGTTCTTC CASSYSGRGDEQFF 14 TRBJ2-1 NA TRBV6-6 NA
TGTGCCAGCAGCCGGGCTAGCGGGGCCGTAACTAAAGAGACCCAGTACTTC CASSRASGAVTKETQYF 17 TRBJ2-5 TRBD2 TRBV4-2 NA
TGTGCCACCAGCAGAGCCACCTACGAGCAGTACTTC CATSRATYEQYF 12 TRBJ2-7 NA TRBV15 NA
TGTGCCAGCAGCCCCCCCACGGGTAAGGGGCTAAACGAGCAGTACTTC CASSPPTGKGLNEQYF 16 TRBJ2-7 NA TRBV5-4 NA
TGTGCCAGCAGCTTGGGGGGGGACTATGGCTACACCTTC CASSLGGDYGYTF 13 TRBJ1-2 NA TRBV7-8 NA
TGTGCCAGTAGGTTATACAGGGAAGGCTACACCTTC CASRLYREGYTF 12 TRBJ1-2 NA TRBV19 NA
TGCGCCAGCAGCCCAGGGACTAGCGGGAGGAGGTACGAGCAGTACTTC CASSPGTSGRRYEQYF 16 TRBJ2-7 TRBD2 TRBV5-1 few
TGTGCCAGCAGCTTACTTTTGTGGGACAGCTATGGCTACACCTTC CASSLLLWDSYGYTF 15 TRBJ1-2 TRBD1 TRBV7-2 NA
TGTGCCAGCAGTCCTACCCTGCAGGGTTGGGCCGGGGAGCTGTTTTTT CASSPTLQGWAGELFF 16 TRBJ2-2 NA TRBV28 NA
TGTGCCAGAAAGCGTAGTACCCCCGAGCAGTTCTTC CARKRSTPEQFF 12 TRBJ2-1 NA TRBV5-3 once
TGCAGTGCCCAACGTCGGGGCGAGCAGTACTTC CSAQRRGEQYF 11 TRBJ2-7 NA TRBV20-1 NA
TGTGCCATCAGTGAGTCCGCGGGGGTTGGGAGCACAGATACGCAGTATTTT CAISESAGVGSTDTQYF 17 TRBJ2-3 TRBD2 TRBV10-3 NA
TGTGCTAGCAGCTTATACGGGACTGTCGACAATGAGCAGTTCTTC CASSLYGTVDNEQFF 15 TRBJ2-1 NA TRBV7-7 NA
TGTGCCAGCAGCCCGCCGGGGCAGGGGGCGACTGAAGCTTTCTTT CASSPPGQGATEAFF 15 TRBJ1-1 TRBD1 TRBV5-4 NA
TGCGCCAGCAGCCCGCCGGGACTAGCGCAGTTCTTC CASSPPGLAQFF 12 TRBJ2-1 TRBD2 TRBV4-1 NA
TGCAGCGTTGACTCGGGTGGAGAGACCCAGTACTTC CSVDSGGETQYF 12 TRBJ2-5 NA TRBV29-1 NA
TGTGCCAGCGGGCCCGTGATCTACTACGAGCAGTACTTC CASGPVIYYEQYF 13 TRBJ2-7 NA TRBV27 NA
TGTGCCAGCAGCTTGTACGGGGGACAGGGGTACTACGAGCAGTACTTC CASSLYGGQGYYEQYF 16 TRBJ2-7 TRBD1 TRBV5-4 NA